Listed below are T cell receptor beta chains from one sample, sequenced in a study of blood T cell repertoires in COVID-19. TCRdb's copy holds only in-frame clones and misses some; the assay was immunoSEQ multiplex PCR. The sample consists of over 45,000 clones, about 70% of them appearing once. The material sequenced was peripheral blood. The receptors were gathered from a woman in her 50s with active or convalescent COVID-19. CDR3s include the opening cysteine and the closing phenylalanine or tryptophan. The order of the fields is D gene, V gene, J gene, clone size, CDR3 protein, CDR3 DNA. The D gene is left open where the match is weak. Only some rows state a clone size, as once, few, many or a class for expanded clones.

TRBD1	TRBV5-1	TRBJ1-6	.	CASSKRDSNNSPLHF	TGCGCCAGCAGCAAAAGGGACAGCAATAATTCACCCCTCCACTTT
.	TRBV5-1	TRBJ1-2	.	CASSPGQSSNYGYTF	TGCGCCAGCAGCCCCGGACAGTCATCTAACTATGGCTACACCTTC
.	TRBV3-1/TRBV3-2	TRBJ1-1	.	CASSQDIAGYTEAFF	TGTGCCAGCAGCCAAGACATCGCGGGGTACACTGAAGCTTTCTTT
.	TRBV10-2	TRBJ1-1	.	CASSLRENTEAFF	TGCGCCAGCAGTTTAAGAGAGAACACTGAAGCTTTCTTT
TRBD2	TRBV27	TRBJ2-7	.	CASSSGTSGTTYEQYF	TGTGCCAGCAGTTCGGGGACTAGCGGGACTACCTACGAGCAGTACTTC
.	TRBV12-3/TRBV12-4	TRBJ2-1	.	CASSLGRVEQFF	TGTGCCAGCAGTTTAGGGAGAGTGGAGCAGTTCTTC
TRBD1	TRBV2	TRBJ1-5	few	CASSPSGTGSQHF	TGTGCCAGCAGCCCTTCCGGGACAGGGTCCCAGCATTTT
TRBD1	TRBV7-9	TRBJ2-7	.	CASSQTGEITYEQYF	TGTGCCAGCAGCCAAACAGGGGAAATTACCTACGAGCAGTACTTC
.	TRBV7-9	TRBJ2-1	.	CASSFGQYNEQFF	TGTGCCAGCAGCTTCGGACAATACAATGAGCAGTTCTTC
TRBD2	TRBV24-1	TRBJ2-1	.	CATGPGGRAGEQFF	TGTGCCACCGGACCCGGCGGGAGGGCCGGTGAGCAGTTCTTC
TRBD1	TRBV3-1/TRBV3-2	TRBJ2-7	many	CASRRGTGGFYEQYF	TGTGCCAGCAGGAGAGGGACAGGGGGCTTCTACGAGCAGTACTTC
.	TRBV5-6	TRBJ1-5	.	CASSSNRDITRRPQHF	TGTGCCAGCAGCTCGAACCGGGACATAACCCGGCGGCCCCAGCATTTT
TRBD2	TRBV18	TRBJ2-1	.	CASSPGTTNNEQFF	TGTGCCAGCTCACCCGGGACTACCAACAATGAGCAGTTCTTC
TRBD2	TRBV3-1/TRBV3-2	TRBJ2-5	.	CASSHGLAGGIQETQYF	TGTGCCAGCAGCCACGGACTAGCGGGAGGGATACAAGAGACCCAGTACTTC
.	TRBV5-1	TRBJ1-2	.	CASSYDFYGYTF	TGCGCCAGCAGCTACGACTTTTATGGCTACACCTTC
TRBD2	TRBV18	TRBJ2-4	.	CASSPLGGADKNIQYF	TGTGCCAGCTCACCCCTCGGGGGGGCGGACAAAAACATTCAGTACTTC
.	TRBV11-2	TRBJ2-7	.	CASSSRKYEQYF	TGTGCCAGCAGCTCCAGAAAGTACGAGCAGTACTTC
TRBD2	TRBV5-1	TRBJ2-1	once	CASSLGVAGPHNEQFF	TGCGCCAGCAGCTTGGGGGTAGCGGGACCTCACAATGAGCAGTTCTTC
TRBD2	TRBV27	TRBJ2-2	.	CASSPPGLAGGTGELFF	TGTGCCAGCAGTCCGCCCGGACTAGCGGGAGGGACCGGGGAGCTGTTTTTT
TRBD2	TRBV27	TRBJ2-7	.	CASRGAGGEPEQYF	TGTGCCAGCAGGGGAGCGGGAGGCGAGCCGGAGCAGTACTTC
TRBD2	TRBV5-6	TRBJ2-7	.	CASSIRTSGISYEQYF	TGTGCCAGCAGCATCCGGACTAGCGGGATTTCCTACGAGCAGTACTTC
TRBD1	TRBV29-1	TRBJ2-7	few	CSVSPTGGRYEQYF	TGCAGCGTTTCCCCTACAGGGGGTAGGTACGAGCAGTACTTC
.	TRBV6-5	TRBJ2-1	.	CASSYSSNLYNEQFF	TGTGCCAGCAGTTACTCTAGCAACCTTTACAATGAGCAGTTCTTC
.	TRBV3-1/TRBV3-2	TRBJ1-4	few	CASSQARRTAPNEKLFF	TGTGCCAGCAGCCAAGCTCGGAGGACAGCCCCTAATGAAAAACTGTTTTTT
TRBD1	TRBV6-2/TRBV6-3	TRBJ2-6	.	CASSSTGPFSGANVLTF	TGTGCCAGCAGTTCGACAGGGCCCTTCTCTGGGGCCAACGTCCTGACTTTC
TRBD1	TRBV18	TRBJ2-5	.	CASSPRTGIRSRTQYF	TGTGCCAGCTCACCCAGGACAGGGATACGATCTAGGACCCAGTACTTC
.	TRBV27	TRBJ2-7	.	CASSLGVRGEQYF	TGTGCCAGCAGTTTAGGGGTACGGGGAGAGCAGTACTTC
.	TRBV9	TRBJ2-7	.	CASSVEAGGSYEQYF	TGTGCCAGCAGCGTAGAAGCAGGGGGGTCCTACGAGCAGTACTTC
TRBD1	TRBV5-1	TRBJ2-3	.	CASRFLRRQGGTDTQYF	TGCGCCAGCAGATTTCTACGTCGACAGGGCGGCACAGATACGCAGTATTTT
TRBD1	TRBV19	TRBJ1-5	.	CASSIGDRANQPQHF	TGTGCCAGTAGTATTGGGGACAGGGCCAATCAGCCCCAGCATTTT
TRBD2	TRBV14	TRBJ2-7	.	CASSQGYSGSALYEQYF	TGTGCCAGCAGCCAGGGCTATAGCGGGAGCGCCCTCTACGAGCAGTACTTC
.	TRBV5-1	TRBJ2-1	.	CASSLGGRSYNEQFF	TGCGCCAGCAGCTTAGGGGGACGCTCCTACAATGAGCAGTTCTTC
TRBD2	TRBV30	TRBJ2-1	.	CAWLAGGPYNEQFF	TGTGCCTGGTTAGCGGGAGGGCCCTACAATGAGCAGTTCTTC
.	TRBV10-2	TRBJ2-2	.	CASSEIAGFNTGELFF	TGCGCCAGCAGTGAAATAGCAGGGTTTAACACCGGGGAGCTGTTTTTT
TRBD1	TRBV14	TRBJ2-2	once	CASSQAQGAILSTGELFF	TGTGCCAGCAGCCAAGCACAGGGGGCGATTCTTAGCACCGGGGAGCTGTTTTTT
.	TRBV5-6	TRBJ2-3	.	CASSQGYDTQYF	TGTGCCAGCAGCCAGGGGTACGATACGCAGTATTTT
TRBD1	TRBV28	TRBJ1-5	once	CASSSTGRWDQPQHF	TGTGCCAGCAGCTCGACAGGGAGATGGGATCAGCCCCAGCATTTT
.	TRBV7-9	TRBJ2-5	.	CASSRDSSQETQYF	TGTGCCAGCAGCCGTGACTCGAGCCAAGAGACCCAGTACTTC
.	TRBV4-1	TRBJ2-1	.	CASRPRDRVGTSVYNEQFF	TGCGCCAGCAGACCCCGGGACAGGGTAGGGACTAGCGTTTACAATGAGCAGTTCTTC
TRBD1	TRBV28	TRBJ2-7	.	CASSYRQGATYEQYF	TGTGCCAGCAGCTACCGACAGGGGGCTACTTACGAGCAGTACTTC
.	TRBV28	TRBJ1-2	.	CASSLATDTYGYTF	TGTGCCAGCAGTTTAGCTACAGACACCTATGGCTACACCTTC
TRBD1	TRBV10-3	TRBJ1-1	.	CAISTNPGGTEAFF	TGTGCCATCAGTACAAATCCAGGGGGCACTGAAGCTTTCTTT
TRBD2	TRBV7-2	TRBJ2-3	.	CASSLTLVAGADTQYF	TGTGCCAGCAGCTTAACACTGGTAGCGGGAGCAGATACGCAGTATTTT
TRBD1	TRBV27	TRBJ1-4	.	CASSTFLKRGRQKEKLFF	TGTGCCAGCAGTACCTTCCTCAAGAGGGGGCGACAAAAAGAAAAACTGTTTTTT
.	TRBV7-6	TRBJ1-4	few	CASSLAGGANEKLFF	TGTGCCAGCAGCTTAGCGGGGGGAGCTAATGAAAAACTGTTTTTT
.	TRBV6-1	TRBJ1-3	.	CASSESVSGNTIYF	TGTGCCAGCAGTGAATCAGTTTCTGGAAACACCATATATTTT
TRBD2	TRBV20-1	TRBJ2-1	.	CSASDEWTSGRPNEQFF	TGCAGTGCTAGTGACGAATGGACTAGCGGGAGGCCCAATGAGCAGTTCTTC
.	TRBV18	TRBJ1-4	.	CASSPLDQGKGKLFF	TGTGCCAGCTCACCACTTGACCAGGGTAAAGGAAAACTGTTTTTT
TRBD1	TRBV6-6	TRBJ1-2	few	CASSYGQGAGYTF	TGTGCCAGCAGTTACGGGCAGGGGGCTGGCTACACCTTC
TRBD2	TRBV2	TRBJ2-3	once	CASSELAGVTDTQYF	TGTGCCAGCAGTGAATTAGCGGGAGTTACAGATACGCAGTATTTT
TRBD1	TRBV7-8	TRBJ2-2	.	CASSLVGGDRTYTGELFF	TGTGCCAGCAGCTTAGTAGGCGGGGACAGGACCTACACCGGGGAGCTGTTTTTT
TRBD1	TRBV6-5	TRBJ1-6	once	CASSYSRTGDSPLHF	TGTGCCAGCAGTTACAGTAGGACAGGGGATTCACCCCTCCACTTT